The subject of this entry is one T cell receptor (beta chain). This clonotype was observed at least ten times. It has no known antigen specificity. No much larger clonotype is one base removed from it; base qualities were not supplied. TCRdb records Illumina NovaSeq 6000 as the sequencer. Using 5'RACE with constant-segment primers, TCRalpha and TCRbeta cDNA libraries were constructed, with sample barcodes and unique molecular identifiers added in the process. RNA was extracted from every sample with Trizol reagent. Libraries were amplified in two PCR steps, with a second sample barcode and Illumina TruSeq adapters added in the second step. Sequencing of the libraries was done on an Illumina NovaSeq, producing 2 x 150 bp paired-end reads. The authors' analysis ran thus. With migec v1.2.7, reads were demultiplexed and then collapsed into UMI-guided consensus sequences. With mixcr v2.1.11, UMI consensuses were aligned to TRA and TRB V and J templates and assembled into clonotypes. Clonotypes were classified as expanded or contracted when called significant by both edgeR and NoisET, with noise models trained on biological replicates. For edgeR calls, a false discovery rate-adjusted p below 0.01 and a log2 fold-change threshold of 1 were applied. As an exploratory analysis of dynamics, max-normalized trajectories of the 1000 most abundant clonotypes were examined by PCA with hierarchical clustering. Separately sequenced CD4+ and CD8+ repertoires were used to assign the CD4 or CD8 phenotype of responding clones. The public reads were run again by TCRdb, first through fastp at Q25 and then through MiXCR, and only productive beta chains were kept. Identical CDR3 protein sequences are pooled into one entry, listed with their most common genes and DNA. These V and J calls rely on TCRdb rather than the paper's analysis. The sample contains under 400,000 distinct CDR3 sequences, 21% of them found a single time. The ten biggest clones cover around 12% of the sample.

The data belong to a study of T-cell memory formation after mild COVID-19 (dated by TCRdb to about 2021). For the study in its entirety: TCR sequence clusters from the two donors were found to be largely donor specific. In a couple of donors, T-cell clones that expanded and contracted after mild COVID-19 were tracked by sequencing TCRalpha and TCRbeta repertoires over time. The cohort comprised two young, previously healthy adult volunteers, one female and one male.

Broad study findings and their caveats: The detection of some responding clones in pre-infection memory suggests that pre-existing cross-reactive memory T cells joined the SARS-CoV-2 response. The second-wave clones that peaked on day 37 were not confirmed to be SARS-CoV-2 specific. Only a couple of mild cases were covered in the study, and larger cohorts including severe cases with pre-infection samples were considered necessary. Clones contracting from day 15 to 85 had balanced CD4/CD8 phenotypes, while a second wave expanding from day 15 to 37 was biased towards CD4+. Contracting CD4+ clones were located mainly in the CM and EM memory subsets, whereas CD8+ clones were found to be enriched in EMRA.

PBMCs were isolated by Ficoll-Paque density gradient centrifugation. The cysteine opens and the phenylalanine closes a CDR3 of 12 amino acids. Just the 36-base CDR3 DNA is kept, in frame starting at base 1. V gives up 6 bases and J gives up 2 bases, and the segment between their germline ends measures 7 bases. From a lookup of the germline V gene, CDR1 and CDR2 are MNHEY and SVGEGT. Sample: PBMCs or a T cell subset sorted from them (not recorded which). The sequence is built from TRBV6-2 or TRBV6-3 and TRBJ1-2; TRBD1 is possibly the D segment (6 matching bases). This clonotype was sampled from an adult woman who had mild COVID-19 (a few samples of this study predate the infection). The sample titles of this study are shuffled in the database, so cell type and time point are left out; the donor was told from shared clones. In nucleotides, the sequence is TGTGCCAGCAGCACAGGGAACTATGGCTACACCTTC. It codes for CASSTGNYGYTF.